Listed below are T cell receptor beta chains from one sample, sequenced in a study of cytomegalovirus exposure and HLA in healthy donors. The data were produced by immunoSEQ multiplex PCR, yet TCRdb's version contains in-frame clones alone and is incomplete. The repertoire consists of over 100,000 clones, with approximately 70% occurring once and the leading ten covering about 8.4%. Source material: PBMCs. These receptors all come from a man aged 35 to 55 in good health and CMV-seronegative. CDR3s include the opening cysteine and the closing phenylalanine or tryptophan. Expanded clones get a size class; other rows say once, few or many, or leave the size out.

J gene	clone size	V gene	CDR3 protein
TRBJ2-3	few	TRBV25-1	CASSDRLAVTDTQYF
TRBJ2-7	-	TRBV4-2	CASSQEGTSSYEQYF
TRBJ1-1	-	TRBV15	CATSSGGRVGTEAFF
TRBJ1-2	-	TRBV4-3	CASSQGRTPVGYTF
TRBJ2-3	-	TRBV6-5	CASSSILANTDTQYF
TRBJ1-4	few	TRBV7-8	CASSVRTGEKLFF
TRBJ2-3	few	TRBV4-1	CASSLLSRDTQYF
TRBJ1-1	-	TRBV7-9	CASSYGQGMNTEAFF
TRBJ1-2	-	TRBV14	CASSQGGGYTYGYTF
TRBJ1-2	-	TRBV29-1	CSVLGTGQGVANYGYTF
TRBJ2-6	-	TRBV7-2	CASSLGDRVYGANVLTF
TRBJ1-1	-	TRBV7-9	CASSLGQYAEAFF
TRBJ2-3	-	TRBV19	CASGNSEGDTQYF
TRBJ2-6	few	TRBV5-4	CASSKQVRPSGANVLTF
TRBJ1-2	once	TRBV7-2	CASSPQGNGYTF
TRBJ2-6	-	TRBV27	CASSLQGARANVLTF
TRBJ1-1	few	TRBV7-3	CASTEGRDTEAFF
TRBJ1-6	-	TRBV7-9	CASSQTGNSPLHF
TRBJ2-1	few	TRBV4-1	CASSLRTSGGSDEQFF
TRBJ1-2	-	TRBV6-5	CASSPVGRSNYGYTF
TRBJ1-1	once	TRBV29-1	CSVDGGMVSEAFF
TRBJ2-2	-	TRBV6-5	CASSYRGVDTGELFF
TRBJ2-7	-	TRBV2	CASTDRQGAREQYF
TRBJ1-1	-	TRBV7-9	CASSDRECEAFF
TRBJ2-3	-	TRBV5-1	CASSLGGGGFTDTQYF
TRBJ2-3	-	TRBV5-5	CASSLVATRVVDTQYF
TRBJ1-1	-	TRBV5-5	CASSLVAGRTEAFF
TRBJ2-1	-	TRBV27	CASSLSRGDWDEQFF
TRBJ2-6	-	TRBV14	CASSQGPRGGVSPSGANVLTF
TRBJ2-2	-	TRBV6-6	CAARTGDTGELFF
TRBJ1-1	-	TRBV9	CASSDGGTGRIGAFF
TRBJ1-2	-	TRBV2	CASRPGLDGYTF
TRBJ2-7	once	TRBV7-2	CASSARGQGSSYEQYF
TRBJ2-5	few	TRBV7-9	CASSRTSGGRETQYF
TRBJ2-4	-	TRBV19	CASSPQKNIQYF
TRBJ2-7	-	TRBV5-4	CASGQGLHEQYF
TRBJ2-2	-	TRBV7-3	CASSPNRGDTGELFF
TRBJ2-7	-	TRBV29-1	CSVVTGGDEQYF
TRBJ2-3	-	TRBV5-1	CATSLQGVGTDTQYF
TRBJ2-7	-	TRBV6-1	CASTGRGGYEQYF
TRBJ2-7	-	TRBV7-8	CASSLRLELQYF
TRBJ2-3	-	TRBV7-6	CASSLGSGGTDTQYF
TRBJ2-7	-	TRBV5-4	CASSLGPEGGSYEQYF
TRBJ2-1	-	TRBV4-3	CASSQDLLLAEQFF
-	-	TRBV7-6	CASSLGAGVHYEQYF
TRBJ2-1	few	TRBV6-5	CASSRREVGTNEQFF
TRBJ2-3	-	TRBV4-3	CASSQDLVGLAGPSTDTQYF
TRBJ2-3	-	TRBV13	CASSLGTGVIADTQYF
TRBJ2-7	-	TRBV6-1	CASSVQLVGARSYEQYF
TRBJ2-6	-	TRBV5-6	CASSPRRGQGVGANVLTF
TRBJ2-2	-	TRBV27	CASSLTGGNTGELFF
TRBJ2-7	few	TRBV5-1	CASSLGQGQRSYEQYF
TRBJ2-5	-	TRBV5-1	CASKTGDQETQYF
TRBJ1-1	once	TRBV6-5	CASSYSRQGGTEAFF